This T cell receptor beta chain was obtained from a study of cytomegalovirus exposure and HLA in healthy donors. Germline V CDR1 and CDR2: MDHEN, SYDVKM. This CDR3 region has 16 residues. V trimming: 3 bases; J trimming: 2 bases; junction bases outside the gene matches: 6. The PCR had 60 Vbeta and 13 Jbeta primers. Assay used: immunoSEQ multiplex PCR; TCRdb lists only in-frame clones, some missing. Seen here are about 130,000 clones, about 74% observed once, and the top ten hold more than 3.5%. This clone was detected a few times. Its specificity is unknown. General study results and limits: Across HLA loci, a later analysis found differing TCR association rates, with DRB1 most and HLA-C fewest. In a later analysis, an Asian-associated ancestry cluster reportedly showed fewer N-insertions than the roughly 700-donor mean. Evidence from a later analysis indicated that most CMV-associated TCR beta chains looked HLA-restricted. Links to common viral pathogens appeared, in a later analysis, for several of the most significant clusters.

The sequence was collected from a young man in good health and CMV-seropositive. The chain combines TRBV28 with TRBJ2-1; TRBD1 matches at 8 bases. The specimen was PBMCs. The CDR3 DNA follows: TGTGCCAGCAGTTTGGGGCAGGGGGCGACCTACAATGAGCAGTTCTTC. Protein product: CASSLGQGATYNEQFF.